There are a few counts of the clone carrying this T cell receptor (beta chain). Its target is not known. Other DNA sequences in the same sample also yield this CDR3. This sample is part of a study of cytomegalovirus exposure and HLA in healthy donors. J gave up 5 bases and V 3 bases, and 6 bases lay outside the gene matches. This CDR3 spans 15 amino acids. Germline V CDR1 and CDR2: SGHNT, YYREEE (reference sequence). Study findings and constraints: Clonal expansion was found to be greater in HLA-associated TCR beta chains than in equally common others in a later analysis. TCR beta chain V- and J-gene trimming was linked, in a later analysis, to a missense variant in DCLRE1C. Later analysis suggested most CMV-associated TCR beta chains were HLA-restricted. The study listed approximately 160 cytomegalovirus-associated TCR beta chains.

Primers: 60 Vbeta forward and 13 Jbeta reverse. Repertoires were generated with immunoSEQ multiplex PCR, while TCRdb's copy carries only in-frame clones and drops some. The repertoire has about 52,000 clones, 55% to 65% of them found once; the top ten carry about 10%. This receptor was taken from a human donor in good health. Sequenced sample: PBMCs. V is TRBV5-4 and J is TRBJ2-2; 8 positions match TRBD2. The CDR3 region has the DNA TGTGCCAGCAGCTACGCCGGGACTAGAACCGGGGAGCTGTTTTTT. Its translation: CASSYAGTRTGELFF. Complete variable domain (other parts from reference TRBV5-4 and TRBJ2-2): ETGVTQSPTHLIKTRGQQVTLRCSSQSGHNTVSWYQQALGQGPQFIFQYYREEENGRGNFPPRFSGLQFPNYSSELNVNALELDDSALYLCASSYAGTRTGELFFGEGSRLTVL.